A selection of T cell receptor beta chains follows, all from one sample in a study of CD8 T cells in ankylosing spondylitis. TCRdb analysed the 5' RACE reads with MiXCR anew, one entry per CDR3 protein. The table shows hundreds of thousands of distinct CDR3 sequences, with 32% occurring only once. Sequenced sample: blood, either unsorted or a sorted T cell fraction (not recorded which). These receptors originate from a male donor with ankylosing spondylitis or in good health (not recorded which). Both conserved end residues are part of each CDR3. Fields, in order: clone size, J gene, V gene, D gene, CDR3 protein, CDR3 DNA. The D gene is left open where the match is weak. Part of the rows lack a size; the others show once, few, many or a class for expanded clones.

clone size: few; J gene: TRBJ2-1; V gene: TRBV9; D gene: TRBD2; CDR3 protein: CASSETGGTSGNEQFF; CDR3 DNA: TGTGCCAGCAGCGAAACGGGGGGGACCTCTGGCAATGAGCAGTTCTTC
clone size: few; J gene: TRBJ2-5; V gene: TRBV6-1; D gene: .; CDR3 protein: CASSRNRAGTQYF; CDR3 DNA: TGTGCCAGCAGTCGTAATAGAGCTGGGACCCAGTACTTC
clone size: few; J gene: TRBJ2-1; V gene: TRBV20-1; D gene: .; CDR3 protein: CSPLLINEQFF; CDR3 DNA: TGCAGTCCCTTACTAATAAATGAGCAGTTCTTC
clone size: .; J gene: TRBJ2-7; V gene: TRBV5-1; D gene: .; CDR3 protein: CASSLRYF; CDR3 DNA: TGCGCCAGCAGCCTGCGGTACTTC
clone size: .; J gene: TRBJ2-5; V gene: TRBV29-1; D gene: TRBD2; CDR3 protein: CSVVASGTQYF; CDR3 DNA: TGCAGCGTTGTCGCTAGCGGGACCCAGTACTTC
clone size: .; J gene: TRBJ2-3; V gene: TRBV5-5; D gene: .; CDR3 protein: CASRLLGRTSDTQYF; CDR3 DNA: TGTGCCAGCAGACTCCTAGGGAGGACCTCAGATACGCAGTATTTT
clone size: few; J gene: TRBJ2-3; V gene: TRBV27; D gene: TRBD1; CDR3 protein: CASSRTGPPWDTQYF; CDR3 DNA: TGTGCCAGCAGTCGGACAGGGCCCCCTTGGGATACGCAGTATTTT
clone size: .; J gene: TRBJ2-1; V gene: TRBV20-1; D gene: .; CDR3 protein: CSARGVRGDEQFF; CDR3 DNA: TGCAGTGCGAGGGGGGTACGCGGAGATGAGCAGTTCTTC
clone size: .; J gene: TRBJ1-1; V gene: TRBV7-9; D gene: .; CDR3 protein: CASSLETVGTEAFF; CDR3 DNA: TGTGCCAGCAGCTTAGAGACAGTCGGCACTGAAGCTTTCTTT
clone size: .; J gene: TRBJ1-3; V gene: TRBV30; D gene: .; CDR3 protein: CAWDRSSGNTIYF; CDR3 DNA: TGTGCCTGGGACAGGTCCTCTGGAAACACCATATATTTT
clone size: .; J gene: TRBJ2-1; V gene: TRBV29-1; D gene: .; CDR3 protein: CSVEDQEQFF; CDR3 DNA: TGCAGCGTTGAAGATCAGGAGCAGTTCTTC
clone size: .; J gene: TRBJ1-2; V gene: TRBV6-1; D gene: .; CDR3 protein: CASSENNNYGYTF; CDR3 DNA: TGTGCCAGCAGTGAAAACAACAACTATGGCTACACCTTC
clone size: few; J gene: TRBJ2-4; V gene: TRBV12-3/TRBV12-4; D gene: TRBD1; CDR3 protein: CASSLQGARNIQYF; CDR3 DNA: TGTGCCAGCAGTTTACAGGGGGCTCGGAACATTCAGTACTTC
clone size: .; J gene: TRBJ2-2; V gene: TRBV5-5; D gene: .; CDR3 protein: CASSFRDIGGYGELFF; CDR3 DNA: TGTGCCAGCAGCTTCCGGGACATCGGCGGATACGGGGAGCTGTTTTTT
clone size: once; J gene: TRBJ2-3; V gene: TRBV10-2; D gene: .; CDR3 protein: CASSESRNTDTQYF; CDR3 DNA: TGCGCCAGCAGTGAGTCCAGAAACACAGATACGCAGTATTTT
clone size: few; J gene: TRBJ2-7; V gene: TRBV12-3/TRBV12-4; D gene: .; CDR3 protein: CASSLGRGSQYF; CDR3 DNA: TGTGCCAGCAGTTTAGGACGGGGCTCCCAGTACTTC
clone size: .; J gene: TRBJ2-3; V gene: TRBV4-1; D gene: TRBD2; CDR3 protein: CASVPIAGGTDTQYF; CDR3 DNA: TGCGCCAGCGTACCAATAGCGGGGGGGACAGATACGCAGTATTTT
clone size: few; J gene: TRBJ2-2; V gene: TRBV20-1; D gene: TRBD2; CDR3 protein: CSARRTSGGARELFF; CDR3 DNA: TGCAGTGCTCGCAGGACTAGCGGGGGGGCTAGGGAGCTGTTTTTT
clone size: few; J gene: TRBJ2-7; V gene: TRBV20-1; D gene: .; CDR3 protein: CSASLPRGAGEQYF; CDR3 DNA: TGCAGTGCTAGCCTCCCCCGGGGGGCCGGTGAGCAGTACTTC
clone size: .; J gene: TRBJ2-3; V gene: TRBV18; D gene: TRBD2; CDR3 protein: CASSPTSGGGTDTQYF; CDR3 DNA: TGTGCCAGCTCGCCTACTAGCGGGGGAGGCACAGATACGCAGTATTTT
clone size: .; J gene: TRBJ2-1; V gene: TRBV5-1; D gene: TRBD2; CDR3 protein: CASSYGLASGGEQFF; CDR3 DNA: TGCGCCAGCAGCTACGGACTAGCTTCAGGTGGTGAGCAGTTCTTC
clone size: few; J gene: TRBJ2-3; V gene: TRBV6-6; D gene: .; CDR3 protein: CAAGEGPDTQYF; CDR3 DNA: TGTGCCGCAGGGGAAGGGCCAGATACGCAGTATTTT
clone size: .; J gene: TRBJ2-5; V gene: TRBV29-1; D gene: .; CDR3 protein: CSVVWRETQYF; CDR3 DNA: TGCAGCGTTGTCTGGCGGGAGACCCAGTACTTC
clone size: .; J gene: TRBJ2-7; V gene: TRBV20-1; D gene: .; CDR3 protein: CSAQGPWAGYEQYF; CDR3 DNA: TGCAGTGCTCAAGGGCCTTGGGCGGGGTACGAGCAGTACTTC
clone size: few; J gene: TRBJ2-3; V gene: TRBV9; D gene: TRBD1; CDR3 protein: CASSLRTGTTADTQYF; CDR3 DNA: TGTGCCAGCAGCTTGCGGACAGGGACCACTGCAGATACGCAGTATTTT
clone size: .; J gene: TRBJ1-6; V gene: TRBV11-2; D gene: .; CDR3 protein: CASSYQGPNSPLHF; CDR3 DNA: TGTGCCAGCAGCTACCAGGGACCCAATTCACCCCTCCACTTT
clone size: .; J gene: TRBJ2-1; V gene: TRBV6-5; D gene: .; CDR3 protein: CASSYSPGIEQFF; CDR3 DNA: TGTGCCAGCAGTTACTCGCCCGGGATTGAGCAGTTCTTC
clone size: .; J gene: TRBJ2-7; V gene: TRBV20-1; D gene: TRBD2; CDR3 protein: CTARDRSTSVHEQYF; CDR3 DNA: TGCACTGCTAGAGATCGCTCGACTAGCGTCCACGAGCAGTACTTC
clone size: .; J gene: TRBJ2-4; V gene: TRBV12-3/TRBV12-4; D gene: .; CDR3 protein: CASRDGAKNIQYF; CDR3 DNA: TGTGCCAGCAGGGATGGGGCCAAAAACATTCAGTACTTC
clone size: .; J gene: TRBJ1-5; V gene: TRBV20-1; D gene: .; CDR3 protein: CSARTRGAYSNQPQHF; CDR3 DNA: TGCAGTGCTAGGACAAGGGGTGCTTATAGCAATCAGCCCCAGCATTTT
clone size: .; J gene: TRBJ2-2; V gene: TRBV7-2; D gene: TRBD1; CDR3 protein: CASSLAYRIGTGVPGELFF; CDR3 DNA: TGTGCCAGCAGCTTAGCGTATCGGATCGGGACAGGGGTCCCCGGGGAGCTGTTTTTT
clone size: .; J gene: TRBJ2-5; V gene: TRBV4-1; D gene: TRBD2; CDR3 protein: CASSQDRTSSGTQYF; CDR3 DNA: TGCGCCAGCAGCCAAGACAGGACTAGTAGTGGGACCCAGTACTTC
clone size: .; J gene: TRBJ2-7; V gene: TRBV6-4; D gene: .; CDR3 protein: CASSENTYGTRALEQYF; CDR3 DNA: TGTGCCAGCAGTGAGAACACCTACGGGACGAGAGCTCTTGAGCAGTACTTC
clone size: few; J gene: TRBJ1-3; V gene: TRBV20-1; D gene: .; CDR3 protein: CSAKQVSGNTIYF; CDR3 DNA: TGCAGTGCTAAACAGGTCTCTGGAAACACCATATATTTT
clone size: once; J gene: TRBJ2-3; V gene: TRBV12-3/TRBV12-4; D gene: TRBD1; CDR3 protein: CASSLSGTGGTDTQYF; CDR3 DNA: TGTGCCAGCAGTCTTTCCGGGACAGGGGGCACAGATACGCAGTATTTT
clone size: .; J gene: TRBJ1-1; V gene: TRBV7-9; D gene: .; CDR3 protein: CASSGTGRNTEAFF; CDR3 DNA: TGTGCCAGCAGCGGGACCGGGAGGAACACTGAAGCTTTCTTT
clone size: .; J gene: TRBJ2-5; V gene: TRBV7-6; D gene: TRBD2; CDR3 protein: CASSADITSGGRKETQYF; CDR3 DNA: TGTGCCAGCAGCGCCGATATTACTAGCGGGGGGCGCAAAGAGACCCAGTACTTC
clone size: .; J gene: TRBJ1-2; V gene: TRBV12-3/TRBV12-4; D gene: .; CDR3 protein: CASSQTQFYGYTF; CDR3 DNA: TGTGCCAGCAGTCAAACACAGTTCTATGGCTACACCTTC
clone size: .; J gene: TRBJ2-1; V gene: TRBV2; D gene: .; CDR3 protein: CASSDVGTAFSLRFF; CDR3 DNA: TGTGCCAGCAGTGATGTAGGTACGGCCTTTTCGCTACGGTTCTTC
clone size: .; J gene: TRBJ2-2; V gene: TRBV12-3/TRBV12-4; D gene: .; CDR3 protein: CASTHLGNRAPDGELFF; CDR3 DNA: TGTGCCAGCACCCATTTGGGGAACCGGGCCCCGGACGGGGAGCTGTTTTTT
clone size: .; J gene: TRBJ2-2; V gene: TRBV6-4; D gene: TRBD2; CDR3 protein: CASSEAGGPTGELFF; CDR3 DNA: TGTGCCAGCAGCGAAGCGGGGGGTCCTACCGGGGAGCTGTTTTTT
clone size: .; J gene: TRBJ2-7; V gene: TRBV7-9; D gene: .; CDR3 protein: CASSLALTDYEQYF; CDR3 DNA: TGTGCCAGCAGCTTAGCGCTGACAGACTACGAGCAGTACTTC
clone size: .; J gene: TRBJ2-7; V gene: TRBV20-1; D gene: TRBD1; CDR3 protein: CSAREGQGRYEQYF; CDR3 DNA: TGCAGTGCTAGAGAGGGACAGGGGCGTTACGAGCAGTACTTC
clone size: .; J gene: TRBJ2-5; V gene: TRBV11-3; D gene: .; CDR3 protein: CASSLDSGEGETQYF; CDR3 DNA: TGTGCCAGCAGCTTAGATTCGGGAGAGGGAGAGACCCAGTACTTC
clone size: .; J gene: TRBJ2-2; V gene: TRBV12-3/TRBV12-4; D gene: .; CDR3 protein: CASSYALAGELFF; CDR3 DNA: TGTGCCAGCAGTTATGCTTTGGCCGGGGAGCTGTTTTTT
clone size: .; J gene: TRBJ2-5; V gene: TRBV6-5; D gene: TRBD1; CDR3 protein: CASSYSNRGLEPVTETQYF; CDR3 DNA: TGTGCCAGCAGTTACTCGAACAGGGGTCTCGAACCGGTCACGGAGACCCAGTACTTC
clone size: many; J gene: TRBJ2-1; V gene: TRBV20-1; D gene: TRBD1; CDR3 protein: CRGQESSYNEQFF; CDR3 DNA: TGCAGGGGACAGGAGAGTTCCTACAATGAGCAGTTCTTC
clone size: many; J gene: TRBJ2-7; V gene: TRBV29-1; D gene: .; CDR3 protein: CSVEVTQGYEQYF; CDR3 DNA: TGCAGCGTTGAAGTTACACAGGGTTACGAGCAGTACTTC
clone size: .; J gene: TRBJ2-1; V gene: TRBV29-1; D gene: TRBD2; CDR3 protein: CSVEAYSSSGARSSYNDQFF; CDR3 DNA: TGCAGCGTTGAAGCCTACTCGTCAAGCGGGGCCCGTAGCTCCTACAATGACCAGTTCTTC
clone size: .; J gene: TRBJ1-2; V gene: TRBV29-1; D gene: .; CDR3 protein: CSVEVSDLGQPYGGYTF; CDR3 DNA: TGCAGCGTTGAAGTATCCGACTTAGGACAGCCGTACGGTGGCTACACCTTC
clone size: few; J gene: TRBJ2-6; V gene: TRBV6-5; D gene: .; CDR3 protein: CASSYSPQFGANVLTF; CDR3 DNA: TGTGCCAGCAGTTACTCCCCGCAGTTTGGGGCCAACGTCCTGACTTTC